This is a list of T cell receptor beta chains from one sample in a study of regulatory T cells in long-lasting Graves disease. TCRdb recomputed calls from the multiplex PCR reads with MiXCR, one row per CDR3 protein. The sample has some 280,000 distinct CDR3 sequences; around 20% are singletons. The starting material was peripheral blood mononuclear cells (PBMCs), obtained when the disease was refractory, from a patient treated with antithyroid drugs. The receptors shown here come from a female donor with Graves disease. CDR3s include the opening cysteine and the closing phenylalanine or tryptophan. A D gene is named only where the DNA matches it firmly. Only some rows state a clone size, as once, few, many or a class for expanded clones.

V gene: TRBV7-6
clone size: -
J gene: TRBJ2-1
D gene: TRBD2
CDR3 DNA: TGTGCCAGCAGCTTAGCAGGACTAGCGGGAGAGTTCTACAATGAGCAGTTCTTC
CDR3 protein: CASSLAGLAGEFYNEQFF

V gene: TRBV11-2
clone size: few
J gene: TRBJ2-1
D gene: -
CDR3 DNA: TGTGCCAGCAGCTTATTTGATCTTTTCGGGGATGAGCAGTTCTTC
CDR3 protein: CASSLFDLFGDEQFF

V gene: TRBV27
clone size: -
J gene: TRBJ2-1
D gene: TRBD1
CDR3 DNA: TGTGCCAGCAGTTTATCGAGACCGGGACAGCTCTACAATGAGCAGTTCTTC
CDR3 protein: CASSLSRPGQLYNEQFF

V gene: TRBV29-1
clone size: -
J gene: TRBJ2-7
D gene: -
CDR3 DNA: TGCAGCGTTGAAGGGACAGGAGGGACGGGGAATTACGAGCAGTACTTC
CDR3 protein: CSVEGTGGTGNYEQYF

V gene: TRBV4-2
clone size: few
J gene: TRBJ2-7
D gene: -
CDR3 DNA: TGTGCCAGCAGCCAATCCCCTGGTGAGGGGAGGTACGAGCAGTACTTC
CDR3 protein: CASSQSPGEGRYEQYF

V gene: TRBV11-2
clone size: many
J gene: TRBJ2-5
D gene: -
CDR3 DNA: TGTGCCAGCAGCTTAGGGAGGTGGGGGACCCAGAACTTCCAAGAGACCCAGTACTTC
CDR3 protein: CASSLGRWGTQNFQETQYF

V gene: TRBV6-1
clone size: many
J gene: TRBJ1-1
D gene: -
CDR3 DNA: TGTGCCAGCAGTGATCCGGGGAAGGCTACTGAAGCTTTCTTT
CDR3 protein: CASSDPGKATEAFF

V gene: TRBV7-2
clone size: few
J gene: TRBJ2-2
D gene: -
CDR3 DNA: TGTGCCAGCAGCTCTCAGGGGTTGGACACCGGGGAGCTGTTTTTT
CDR3 protein: CASSSQGLDTGELFF

V gene: TRBV6-2/TRBV6-3
clone size: -
J gene: TRBJ2-4
D gene: -
CDR3 DNA: TGTGCCAGCAGTTCCCCAGGGGAACTAGCCAAAAACATTCAGTACTTC
CDR3 protein: CASSSPGELAKNIQYF

V gene: TRBV27
clone size: -
J gene: TRBJ2-1
D gene: TRBD2
CDR3 DNA: TGTGCCAGCAGTTTGGGGGGGGTAGCCAATGAGCAGTTCTTC
CDR3 protein: CASSLGGVANEQFF

V gene: TRBV7-9
clone size: few
J gene: TRBJ2-5
D gene: -
CDR3 DNA: TGTGCCAGCAGCTTAGCCCGGACCGACCAAGAGACCCAGTACTTC
CDR3 protein: CASSLARTDQETQYF

V gene: TRBV28
clone size: many
J gene: TRBJ2-7
D gene: -
CDR3 DNA: TGTGCCAGCAGTTTATCAGGTAGCGGACCCTACGAGCAGTACTTC
CDR3 protein: CASSLSGSGPYEQYF

V gene: TRBV9
clone size: few
J gene: TRBJ2-3
D gene: TRBD2
CDR3 DNA: TGTGCCAGCAGCCCCCGTACCTTTAGCGGGGGAACAGATACGCAGTATTTT
CDR3 protein: CASSPRTFSGGTDTQYF

V gene: TRBV6-2/TRBV6-3
clone size: few
J gene: TRBJ1-5
D gene: -
CDR3 DNA: TGTGCCAGCAGTTACTCGGCAGGGGGCAATCAGCCCCAGCATTTT
CDR3 protein: CASSYSAGGNQPQHF

V gene: TRBV6-1
clone size: once
J gene: TRBJ2-5
D gene: -
CDR3 DNA: TGTGCCAGCACCTGGACGGAGACCCAGTACTTC
CDR3 protein: CASTWTETQYF

V gene: TRBV20-1
clone size: many
J gene: TRBJ2-7
D gene: TRBD1
CDR3 DNA: TGCAGTGCTAGCGGGACAGGGGCCTACGAGCAGTACTTC
CDR3 protein: CSASGTGAYEQYF

V gene: TRBV11-2
clone size: -
J gene: TRBJ2-3
D gene: -
CDR3 DNA: TGTGCCAGCAGCTTAAGGGGTGGGCGAGGAGCAGATACGCAGTATTTT
CDR3 protein: CASSLRGGRGADTQYF

V gene: TRBV25-1
clone size: few
J gene: TRBJ2-7
D gene: TRBD2
CDR3 DNA: TGTGCCAGCAGTGAAGCAGCGGGAGCGGGCGACGAGCAGTACTTC
CDR3 protein: CASSEAAGAGDEQYF

V gene: TRBV12-3/TRBV12-4
clone size: -
J gene: TRBJ2-2
D gene: -
CDR3 DNA: TGTGGCTCGGGGAAGGGGGGGCGCGCCACCGGGGAGCTGTTTTTT
CDR3 protein: CGSGKGGRATGELFF

V gene: TRBV9
clone size: -
J gene: TRBJ2-3
D gene: -
CDR3 DNA: TGTGCCAGCAGCGTAGAGAACACAGATACGCAGTATTTT
CDR3 protein: CASSVENTDTQYF

V gene: TRBV18
clone size: few
J gene: TRBJ1-5
D gene: -
CDR3 DNA: TGTGCCAGCTCGCGGCAGACAGATAGCAATCAGCCCCAGCATTTT
CDR3 protein: CASSRQTDSNQPQHF

V gene: TRBV5-1
clone size: -
J gene: TRBJ2-5
D gene: TRBD2
CDR3 DNA: TGTGCCAGCAGCTTATCCCGCGGGGGGGAGACCCAGTACTTC
CDR3 protein: CASSLSRGGETQYF

V gene: TRBV6-1
clone size: -
J gene: TRBJ2-7
D gene: -
CDR3 DNA: TGTGCCAGCAAAGGGGGGGGGGTCTACGAGCAGTACTTC
CDR3 protein: CASKGGGVYEQYF

V gene: TRBV28
clone size: many
J gene: TRBJ2-7
D gene: TRBD1
CDR3 DNA: TGTGCCAGCAGGTCGGGGGGACAGGGGTCCTACGAGCAGTACTTC
CDR3 protein: CASRSGGQGSYEQYF

V gene: TRBV29-1
clone size: few
J gene: TRBJ1-4
D gene: -
CDR3 DNA: TGCAGCGTCGCCCCGCCGGGCATCAATGAAAAACTGTTTTTT
CDR3 protein: CSVAPPGINEKLFF

V gene: TRBV10-2
clone size: -
J gene: TRBJ1-3
D gene: -
CDR3 DNA: TGCGCCAGCAGCGACGGTTTAGGAAACACCATATATTTT
CDR3 protein: CASSDGLGNTIYF

V gene: TRBV2
clone size: many
J gene: TRBJ2-2
D gene: -
CDR3 DNA: TGTGCCAGCAGCGAGCAAGGGCAGGACACCGGGGAGCTGTTTTTT
CDR3 protein: CASSEQGQDTGELFF